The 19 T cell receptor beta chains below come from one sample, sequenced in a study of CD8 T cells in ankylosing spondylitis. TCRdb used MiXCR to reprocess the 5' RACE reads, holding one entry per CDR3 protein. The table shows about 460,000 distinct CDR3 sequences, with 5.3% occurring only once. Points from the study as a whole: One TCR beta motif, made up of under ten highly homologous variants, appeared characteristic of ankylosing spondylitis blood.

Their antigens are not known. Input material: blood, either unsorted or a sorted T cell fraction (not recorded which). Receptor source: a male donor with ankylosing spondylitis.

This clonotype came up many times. The chain's CDR3 is CASSLGEGGYTF. CDR3 nucleotides: TGCGCCAGCAGCCTGGGGGAAGGTGGCTACACCTTC. The genes are TRBV5-1 and TRBJ1-2; a weak D match, TRBD1 (5 bases). Per the germline V gene, CDR1 is SGHRS and CDR2 is YFSETQ. Trimming stripped 4 bases from V and 7 bases from J, with 11 bases between. The CDR3 runs to 12 residues.

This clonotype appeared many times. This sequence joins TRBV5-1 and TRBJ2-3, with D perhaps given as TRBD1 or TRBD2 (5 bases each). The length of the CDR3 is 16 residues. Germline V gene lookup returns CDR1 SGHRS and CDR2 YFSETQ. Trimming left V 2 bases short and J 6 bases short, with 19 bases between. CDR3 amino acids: CASSFPGAQAWDTQYF. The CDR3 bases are TGCGCCAGCAGCTTCCCCGGGGCCCAGGCTTGGGATACGCAGTATTTT. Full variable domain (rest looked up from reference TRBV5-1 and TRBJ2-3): KAGVTQTPRYLIKTRGQQVTLSCSPISGHRSVSWYQQTPGQGLQFLFEYFSETQRNKGNFPGRFSGRQFSNSRSEMNVSTLELGDSALYLCASSFPGAQAWDTQYFGPGTRLTVL.

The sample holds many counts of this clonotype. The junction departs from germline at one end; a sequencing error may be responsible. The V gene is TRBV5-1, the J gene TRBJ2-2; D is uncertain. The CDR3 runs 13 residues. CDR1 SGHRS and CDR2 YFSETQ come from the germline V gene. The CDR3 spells CASSLANTGELFF. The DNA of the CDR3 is TGTGCCAGCAGCTTAGCTAACACCGGGGAGCTGTTTTTT.

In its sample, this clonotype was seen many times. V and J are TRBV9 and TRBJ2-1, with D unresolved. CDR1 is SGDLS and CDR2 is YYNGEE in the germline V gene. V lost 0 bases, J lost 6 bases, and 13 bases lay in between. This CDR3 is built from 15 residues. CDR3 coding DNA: TGTGCCAGCAGCGTAGCGGCTTCGGTGGGCAATGAGCAGTTCTTC. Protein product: CASSVAASVGNEQFF.

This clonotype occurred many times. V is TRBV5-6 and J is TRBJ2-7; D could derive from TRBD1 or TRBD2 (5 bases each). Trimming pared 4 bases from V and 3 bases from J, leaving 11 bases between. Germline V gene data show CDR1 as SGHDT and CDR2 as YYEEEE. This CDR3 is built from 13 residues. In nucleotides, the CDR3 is TGTGCCAGCAGCCTCCGGGGCCTCTACGAGCAGTACTTC. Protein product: CASSLRGLYEQYF.

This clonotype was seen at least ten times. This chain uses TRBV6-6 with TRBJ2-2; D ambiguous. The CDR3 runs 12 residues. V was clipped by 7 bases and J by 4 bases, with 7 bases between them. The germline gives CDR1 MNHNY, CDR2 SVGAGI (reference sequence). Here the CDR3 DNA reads TGTGCCAGCACCAGGTCCACCGGGGAGCTGTTTTTT. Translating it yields CASTRSTGELFF.

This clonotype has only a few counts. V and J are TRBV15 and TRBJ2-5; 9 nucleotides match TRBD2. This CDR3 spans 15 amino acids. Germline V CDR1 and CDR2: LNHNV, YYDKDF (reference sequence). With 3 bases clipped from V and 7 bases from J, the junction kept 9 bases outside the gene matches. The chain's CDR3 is CATSSSGGPRGTQYF. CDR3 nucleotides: TGTGCCACCAGCAGTAGCGGGGGACCCCGGGGGACCCAGTACTTC.

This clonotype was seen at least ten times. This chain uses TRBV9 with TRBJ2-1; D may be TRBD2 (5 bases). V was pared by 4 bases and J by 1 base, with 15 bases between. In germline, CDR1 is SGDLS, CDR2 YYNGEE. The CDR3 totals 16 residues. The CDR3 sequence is CASSSLAVGSYNEQFF. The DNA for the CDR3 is TGTGCCAGCAGCTCGCTAGCTGTTGGGTCCTACAATGAGCAGTTCTTC. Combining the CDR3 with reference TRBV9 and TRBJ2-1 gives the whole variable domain DSGVTQTPKHLITATGQRVTLRCSPRSGDLSVYWYQQSLDQGLQFLIQYYNGEERAKGNILERFSAQQFPDLHSELNLSSLELGDSALYFCASSSLAVGSYNEQFFGPGTRLTVL.

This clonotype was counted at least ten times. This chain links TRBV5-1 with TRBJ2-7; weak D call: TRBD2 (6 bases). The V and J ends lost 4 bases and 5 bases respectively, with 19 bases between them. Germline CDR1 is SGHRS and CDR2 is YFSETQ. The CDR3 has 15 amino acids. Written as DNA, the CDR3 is TGCGCCAGCAGCAAACTTCCGGGACTCAGTCACGAGCAGTACTTC. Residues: CASSKLPGLSHEQYF.

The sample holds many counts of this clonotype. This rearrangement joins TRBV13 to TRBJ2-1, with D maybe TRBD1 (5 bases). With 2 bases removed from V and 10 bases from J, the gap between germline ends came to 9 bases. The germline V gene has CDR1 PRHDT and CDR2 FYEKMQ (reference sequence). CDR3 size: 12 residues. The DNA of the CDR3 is TGTGCCAGCAGCTTACAGGGTCGCGAGCAGTTCTTC. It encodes CASSLQGREQFF.

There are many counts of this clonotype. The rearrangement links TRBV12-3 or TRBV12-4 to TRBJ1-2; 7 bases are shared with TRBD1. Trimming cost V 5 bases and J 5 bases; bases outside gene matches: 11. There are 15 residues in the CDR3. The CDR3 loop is CASSRHGRGQYGYTF. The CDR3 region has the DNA TGTGCCAGCAGTCGTCACGGGAGGGGGCAATATGGCTACACCTTC.

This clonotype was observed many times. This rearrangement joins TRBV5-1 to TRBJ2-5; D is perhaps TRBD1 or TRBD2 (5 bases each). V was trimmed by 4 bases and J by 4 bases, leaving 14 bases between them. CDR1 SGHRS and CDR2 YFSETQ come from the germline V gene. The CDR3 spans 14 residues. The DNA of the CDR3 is TGCGCCAGCAGCGCTGGGACCGAGAGAGAGACCCAGTACTTC. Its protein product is CASSAGTERETQYF.

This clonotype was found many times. CDR3 in DNA: TGCAGCGTTGTGGACAGGGGAAGGTACAATGAGCAGTTCTTC. As protein: CSVVDRGRYNEQFF. V usage is TRBV29-1 and J usage is TRBJ2-1, with 9 bases fitting TRBD1. Germline CDR1 SQVTM, CDR2 ANQGSEA. J was trimmed by 4 bases and V by 4 bases; bases with no gene match: 5. The CDR3 totals 14 residues.

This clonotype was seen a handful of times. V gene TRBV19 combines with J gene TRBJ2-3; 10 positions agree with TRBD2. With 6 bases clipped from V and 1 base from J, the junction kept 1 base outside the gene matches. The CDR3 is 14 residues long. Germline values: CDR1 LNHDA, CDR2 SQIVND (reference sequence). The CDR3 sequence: CASSTSGGTDTQYF. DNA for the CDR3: TGTGCCAGTAGCACTAGCGGGGGCACAGATACGCAGTATTTT.

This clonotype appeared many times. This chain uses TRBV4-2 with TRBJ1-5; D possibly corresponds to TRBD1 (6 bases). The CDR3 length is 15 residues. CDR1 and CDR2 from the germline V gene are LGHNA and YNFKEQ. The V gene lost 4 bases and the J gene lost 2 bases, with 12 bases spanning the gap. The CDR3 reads CASSLTKGGNQPQHF. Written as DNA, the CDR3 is TGTGCCAGCAGCCTCACTAAGGGGGGCAATCAGCCCCAGCATTTT.

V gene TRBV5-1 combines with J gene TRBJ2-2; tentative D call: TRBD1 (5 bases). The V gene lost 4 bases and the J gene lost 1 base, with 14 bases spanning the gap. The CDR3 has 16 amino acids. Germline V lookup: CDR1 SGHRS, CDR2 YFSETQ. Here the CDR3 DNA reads TGCGCCAGCAGCGACACCGGGCAGGGGAACACCGGGGAGCTGTTTTTT. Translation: CASSDTGQGNTGELFF. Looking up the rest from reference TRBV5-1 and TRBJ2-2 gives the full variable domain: KAGVTQTPRYLIKTRGQQVTLSCSPISGHRSVSWYQQTPGQGLQFLFEYFSETQRNKGNFPGRFSGRQFSNSRSEMNVSTLELGDSALYLCASSDTGQGNTGELFFGEGSRLTVL.

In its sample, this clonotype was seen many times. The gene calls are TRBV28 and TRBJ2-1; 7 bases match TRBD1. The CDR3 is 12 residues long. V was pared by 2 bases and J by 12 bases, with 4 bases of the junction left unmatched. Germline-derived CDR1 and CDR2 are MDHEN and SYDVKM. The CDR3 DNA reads TGTGCCAGCAGTTTACGGCGACAGGGGCAGTTCTTC. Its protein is CASSLRRQGQFF.

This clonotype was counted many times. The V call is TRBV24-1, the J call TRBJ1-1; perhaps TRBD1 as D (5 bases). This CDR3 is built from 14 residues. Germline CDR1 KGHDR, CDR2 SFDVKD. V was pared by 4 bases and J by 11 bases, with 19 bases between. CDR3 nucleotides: TGTGCCACCAGTGACCCAGGGACGTTTGAAGGGGCTTTCTTT. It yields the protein CATSDPGTFEGAFF.

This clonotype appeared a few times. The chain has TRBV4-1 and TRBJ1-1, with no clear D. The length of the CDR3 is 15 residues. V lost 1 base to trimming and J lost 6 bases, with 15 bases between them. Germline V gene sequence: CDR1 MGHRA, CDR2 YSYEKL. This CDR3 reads CASSQADRDGAEAFF. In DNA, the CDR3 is TGCGCCAGCAGCCAAGCAGACCGGGATGGCGCTGAAGCTTTCTTT.